Each of the 10 T cell receptor beta chains below was sequenced from the same sample in a study of cytotoxic CD8 clonotypes in ibrutinib-treated CLL. The assay was immunoSEQ multiplex PCR, and TCRdb's table has in-frame clones only and misses some. The table includes more than 110,000 clones, roughly 90% detected once. Sequencing used PBMCs, obtained after 12 months of ibrutinib treatment. The receptor source for this set is a human donor with chronic lymphocytic leukemia.

The V call is TRBV2, the J call TRBJ2-2, with D tentatively TRBD1 or TRBD2 (5 bases each). Trimming removed 4 bases at V and 6 bases at J, with 9 bases between. The CDR3 loop spans 13 amino acids. CDR1 is SNHLY and CDR2 is FYNNEI in the germline V gene. CDR3 protein: CASSGMGAGELFF. The CDR3 DNA reads TGTGCCAGCAGTGGAATGGGGGCCGGGGAGCTGTTTTTT.

CDR3 loop: CASLGDRTGTAEAFF. CDR3 DNA sequence: TGTGCCAGCCTTGGGGACCGAACTGGAACAGCTGAAGCTTTCTTT. The V call is TRBV5-5, the J call TRBJ1-1; maybe TRBD1 (5 bases). V shed 7 bases and J shed 6 bases, with 22 bases lying between them. The germline gives CDR1 SGHKS, CDR2 YYEKEE (reference sequence). CDR3 length: 15 residues. Full variable domain (rest looked up from reference TRBV5-5 and TRBJ1-1): DAGVTQSPTHLIKTRGQQVTLRCSPISGHKSVSWYQQVLGQGPQFIFQYYEKEERGRGNFPDRFSARQFPNYSSELNVNALLLGDSALYLCASLGDRTGTAEAFFGQGTRLTVV.

The rearrangement links TRBV7-8 to TRBJ2-7; 8 positions agree with TRBD2. Germline CDR1 is SGHVS and CDR2 is FQNEAQ. The ends lost 6 bases at V and 1 base at J; junction bases unmatched: 8. The CDR3 spans 15 residues. The CDR3 protein is CASSPLVAGSYEQYF. In DNA form, the CDR3 reads TGTGCCAGCAGTCCTCTTGTAGCGGGATCCTACGAGCAGTACTTC. Supplemented by reference TRBV7-8 and TRBJ2-7, the full variable domain reads GAGVSQSPRYKVAKRGQDVALRCDPISGHVSLFWYQQALGQGPEFLTYFQNEAQLDKSGLPSDRFFAERPEGSVSTLKIQRTQQEDSAVYLCASSPLVAGSYEQYFGPGTRLTVT.

The chain is built from TRBV27 and TRBJ2-1; 8 nucleotides agree with TRBD2. V lost 6 bases to trimming and J lost 2 bases; unmatched junction nucleotides: 6. The CDR3 covers 15 residues. Germline CDR1 reads MNHEY; CDR2 reads SMNVEV (reference sequence). CDR3 region: CASSYQGLAYNEQFF. The CDR3 DNA reads as TGTGCCAGCAGCTATCAGGGACTAGCCTACAATGAGCAGTTCTTC.

The chain is built from TRBV18 and TRBJ2-3, with unresolved D. The V end was cut by 0 bases, the J end by 0 bases, with 4 bases between. Germline values: CDR1 KGHSH, CDR2 LQKENI. The CDR3 loop spans 14 amino acids. The CDR3 DNA reads as TGTGCCAGCTCACCACCCAGTAGCACAGATACGCAGTATTTT. It translates to CASSPPSSTDTQYF.

This sequence joins TRBV7-9 and TRBJ2-3; TRBD2 matches at 10 bases. This CDR3 has 15 amino acids. Germline values: CDR1 SEHNR, CDR2 FQNEAQ (reference sequence). With 5 bases clipped from V and 2 bases from J, the junction kept 4 bases outside the gene matches. The CDR3 bases are TGTGCCAGCAGCCCAGCGGGAGGGAACACAGATACGCAGTATTTT. It codes for CASSPAGGNTDTQYF.

V usage is TRBV28 and J usage is TRBJ1-5; D is undetermined. V gave up 4 bases and J gave up 2 bases, with 15 bases separating them. This CDR3 is 16 amino acids long. In germline, CDR1 is MDHEN, CDR2 SYDVKM. CDR3 residues: CASSWKEGVRNQPQHF. CDR3 sequence (DNA): TGTGCCAGCAGTTGGAAAGAGGGCGTACGCAATCAGCCCCAGCATTTT.

The chain combines TRBV2 with TRBJ2-2; D uncertain. CDR1 and CDR2 (germline): SNHLY, FYNNEI. V was pared by 5 bases and J by 0 bases, with 10 bases between. The CDR3 runs 15 residues. The chain's CDR3 is CASSPMASNTGELFF. CDR3 DNA sequence: TGTGCCAGCAGTCCGATGGCATCGAACACCGGGGAGCTGTTTTTT.

This chain joins TRBV7-3 and TRBJ2-5; D gene uncertain. The V end lost 2 bases, the J end lost 3 bases, and 7 bases lay between the germline ends. The CDR3 spans 13 residues. The germline CDR1 and CDR2 sequences are SGHTA and FQGTGA. CDR3: CASSLLAEETQYF. The CDR3 DNA sequence: TGTGCCAGCAGCTTACTCGCGGAAGAGACCCAGTACTTC.

This rearrangement joins TRBV30 to TRBJ1-1; TRBD1 agrees at 10 bases. J lost 0 bases, V lost 4 bases, and 5 bases had no gene match. CDR1 is GTSNPN, CDR2 SVGIG, per germline (reference sequence). The CDR3 is made up of 15 amino acids. CDR3 sequence (DNA): TGTGCCTGGAAGCCGGGACAGGGGATGAACACTGAAGCTTTCTTT. It yields the protein CAWKPGQGMNTEAFF.